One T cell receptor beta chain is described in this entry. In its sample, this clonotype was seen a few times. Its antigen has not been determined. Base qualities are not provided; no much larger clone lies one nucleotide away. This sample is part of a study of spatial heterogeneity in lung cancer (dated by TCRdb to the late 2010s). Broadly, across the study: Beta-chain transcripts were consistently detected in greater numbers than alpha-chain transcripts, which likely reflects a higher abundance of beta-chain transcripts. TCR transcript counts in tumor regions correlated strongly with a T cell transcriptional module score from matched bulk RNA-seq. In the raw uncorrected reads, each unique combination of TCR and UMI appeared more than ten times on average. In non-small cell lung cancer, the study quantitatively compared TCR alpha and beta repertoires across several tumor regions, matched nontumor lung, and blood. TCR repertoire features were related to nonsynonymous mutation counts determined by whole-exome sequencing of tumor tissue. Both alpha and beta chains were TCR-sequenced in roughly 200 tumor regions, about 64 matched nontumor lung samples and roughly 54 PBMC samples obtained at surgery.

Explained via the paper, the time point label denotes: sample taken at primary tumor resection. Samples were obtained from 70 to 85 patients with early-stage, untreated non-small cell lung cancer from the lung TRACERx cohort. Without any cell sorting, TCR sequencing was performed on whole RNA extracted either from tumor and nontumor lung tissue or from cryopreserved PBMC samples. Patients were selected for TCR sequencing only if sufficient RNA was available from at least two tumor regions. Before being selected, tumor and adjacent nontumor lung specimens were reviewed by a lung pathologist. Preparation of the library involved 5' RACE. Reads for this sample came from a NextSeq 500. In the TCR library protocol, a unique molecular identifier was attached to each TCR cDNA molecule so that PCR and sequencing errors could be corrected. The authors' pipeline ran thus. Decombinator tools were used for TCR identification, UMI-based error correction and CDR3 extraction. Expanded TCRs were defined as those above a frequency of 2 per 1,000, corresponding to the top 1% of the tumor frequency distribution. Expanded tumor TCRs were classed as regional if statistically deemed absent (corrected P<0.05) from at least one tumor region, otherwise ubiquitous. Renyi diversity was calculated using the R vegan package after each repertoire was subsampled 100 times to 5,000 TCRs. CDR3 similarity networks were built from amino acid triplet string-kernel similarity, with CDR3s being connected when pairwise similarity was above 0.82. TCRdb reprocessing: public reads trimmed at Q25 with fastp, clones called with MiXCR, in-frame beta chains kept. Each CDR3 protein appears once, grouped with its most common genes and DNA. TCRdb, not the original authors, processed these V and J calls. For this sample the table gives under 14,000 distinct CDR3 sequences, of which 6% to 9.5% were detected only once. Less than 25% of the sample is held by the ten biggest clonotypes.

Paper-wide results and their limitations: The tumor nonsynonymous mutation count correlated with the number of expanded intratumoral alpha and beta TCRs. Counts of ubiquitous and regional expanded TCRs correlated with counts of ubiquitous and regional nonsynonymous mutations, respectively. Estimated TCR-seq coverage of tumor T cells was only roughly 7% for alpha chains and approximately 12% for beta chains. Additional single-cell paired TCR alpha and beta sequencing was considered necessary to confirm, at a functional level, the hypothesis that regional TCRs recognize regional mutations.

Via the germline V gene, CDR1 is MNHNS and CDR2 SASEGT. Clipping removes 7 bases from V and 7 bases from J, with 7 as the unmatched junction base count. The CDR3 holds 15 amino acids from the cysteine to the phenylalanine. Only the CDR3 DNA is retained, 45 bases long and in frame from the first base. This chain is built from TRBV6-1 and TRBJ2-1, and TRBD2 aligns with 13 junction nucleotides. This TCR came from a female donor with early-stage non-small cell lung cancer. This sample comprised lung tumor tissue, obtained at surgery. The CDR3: CASISGLAGANEQFF. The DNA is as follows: TGTGCCAGCATCTCCGGACTAGCGGGGGCTAATGAGCAGTTCTTC.